Described below is a single TCR beta chain sequence and its context. This specimen comes from a study of CD8 T cells in Susac syndrome. An input of roughly 0.5 to 1 ug of RNA was subjected to reverse transcription using random hexamers. The authors amplified TCR beta CDR3 across 54 Vbeta and 13 Jbeta using immunoSEQ multiplex PCR. TCRdb used MiXCR to reprocess the immunoSEQ multiplex PCR reads, holding one entry per CDR3 protein. The data contain 200,000 or so distinct CDR3 sequences, about 96% of them seen just once; the ten biggest clones take up roughly 0.094%. FACS was used to enrich TEMRA cells, whereas the CD8+ and CD4+ T cells were obtained by negative isolation. The TCR comes from a human donor with multiple sclerosis. Material: CD4+ T cells from PBMCs.

The CDR3 region is CASSRSGTGGYSGANVLTF. The CDR3 nucleotides read TGTGCCAGCAGCCGCTCAGGGACAGGGGGCTACTCTGGGGCCAACGTCCTGACTTTC. The rearrangement joins TRBV11-2 to TRBJ2-6; 12 bases are shared with TRBD1. V shed 5 bases and J 0 bases; nucleotides not matched to a gene: 8. Germline V gene lookup returns CDR1 SGHAT and CDR2 FQNNGV. The CDR3 spans 19 residues.